Listed here are 20 T cell receptor beta chains from one sample, sequenced in a study of identical twins (dated by TCRdb to the mid-2010s). The method was 5' RACE. Sequencing took place on an Illumina HiSeq 2000. TCRdb cleaned the public reads at Q25 with fastp, built clones with MiXCR and kept in-frame beta chains. Every entry covers one CDR3 protein and lists the most common genes and DNA from its rows. The sample table holds 450,000 or so distinct CDR3 sequences, of which roughly 26% were seen once. Jointly, the top ten make up 2.9% of the sample. These records were also assigned to another study, of T cells expressing NK-cell markers.

Sequencing was done on a sample of CD4+ T cells sorted from blood. Receptors were obtained from a young woman in good health.

The chain links TRBV5-6 to TRBJ1-1; no reliable D call. The CDR3 is 14 amino acids. Per germline, CDR1 SGHDT and CDR2 YYEEEE. Trimming pared 4 bases from V and 3 bases from J, leaving 13 bases between. CDR3 coding DNA: TGTGCCAGCAGCCCAAACCTTGGGGACACTGAAGCTTTCTTT. Protein sequence: CASSPNLGDTEAFF. Together with reference TRBV5-6 and TRBJ1-1, the CDR3 gives the full variable domain: DAGVTQSPTHLIKTRGQQVTLRCSPKSGHDTVSWYQQALGQGPQFIFQYYEEEERQRGNFPDRFSGHQFPNYSSELNVNALLLGDSALYLCASSPNLGDTEAFFGQGTRLTVV.

The rearrangement joins TRBV7-9 to TRBJ2-1; D possibly corresponds to TRBD2 (6 bases). The CDR3 contains 16 residues. The V end was cut by 9 bases, the J end by 4 bases, with 22 bases between. The germline gives CDR1 SEHNR, CDR2 FQNEAQ (reference sequence). CDR3 in DNA: TGTGCCAGGACTTTGGGACTCCGCCAAAGGTACAATGAGCAGTTCTTC. This sequence encodes CARTLGLRQRYNEQFF.

V and J are TRBV20-1 and TRBJ2-6; D remains unclear. CDR1 DFQATT and CDR2 SNEGSKA come from the germline V gene (reference sequence). Trimming took 1 base from V and 2 from J, leaving 6 bases between them. The CDR3 is 14 amino acids. CDR3: CSARGGTGANVLTF. The CDR3 DNA sequence: TGCAGTGCTAGAGGGGGAACTGGGGCCAACGTCCTGACTTTC.

In this sample, this clonotype turned up a few times. This sequence joins TRBV15 and TRBJ2-5, with TRBD2 as a possible D gene (6 bases). This CDR3 spans 13 amino acids. V lost 9 bases and J 1 base, leaving 12 bases between the germline ends. From germline, CDR1 is LNHNV and CDR2 YYDKDF (reference sequence). The CDR3 region has the DNA TGTGCCACAGGGTCGGGGGTCCAAGAGACCCAGTACTTC. Translated, it gives CATGSGVQETQYF.

The gene calls are TRBV12-3 or TRBV12-4 and TRBJ2-3; 10 nucleotides match TRBD1. The CDR3 loop spans 15 amino acids. V shed 7 bases, J shed 7 bases, and the junction held 11 bases outside the gene matches. DNA for the CDR3: TGTGCCAGCAACAATCGGGACAGGGGTTCCAATACGCAGTATTTT. Protein sequence: CASNNRDRGSNTQYF.

A few counts support this clonotype. The rearrangement uses TRBV21-1 and TRBJ2-3; the D call of TRBD2 is as the table states it, not checked on the DNA. TRBV21-1 is labeled a pseudogene. The CDR3 covers 14 residues. The CDR3 is CASSNGGPTDTQYF. In DNA, the CDR3 is TGTGCCAGCAGCAACGGTGGCCCCACAGATACGCAGTATTTT.

This clonotype was counted many times. The J gene is TRBJ1-1, the V gene TRBV12-3 or TRBV12-4; D is unresolved. The V end was cut by 1 base, the J end by 4 bases, with 16 bases between. CDR3 length equals 16 residues. The DNA of the CDR3 is TGTGCCAGCAGTTTAGGCCCAGAGCGGGGATTCACTGAAGCTTTCTTT. Protein product: CASSLGPERGFTEAFF.

J is TRBJ2-3 and V is TRBV6-5; 9 nucleotides line up with TRBD2. The J segment lost 1 base and the V segment lost 2 bases, leaving 4 bases of the junction unmatched. The CDR3 contains 16 residues. Germline V gene lookup returns CDR1 MNHEY and CDR2 SVGAGI. This CDR3 is CASSYTRLAGTDTQYF. The CDR3 DNA sequence: TGTGCCAGCAGTTACACGAGACTAGCGGGCACAGATACGCAGTATTTT.

J is TRBJ2-3 and V is TRBV6-1; D ambiguous. CDR1 is MNHNS, CDR2 SASEGT, per germline. Trimming stripped 6 bases from V and 4 bases from J, with 14 bases between. The length of the CDR3 is 14 residues. CDR3 sequence reads: CASRPTFSADTQYF. The CDR3 DNA reads TGTGCCAGCAGACCGACTTTTTCCGCAGATACGCAGTATTTT.

The gene calls are TRBV20-1 and TRBJ1-2; D ambiguous. The ends were cut back, 8 bases at V and 8 bases at J, with 18 bases in the middle. The CDR3 is made up of 12 amino acids. Germline assignment: CDR1 DFQATT and CDR2 SNEGSKA (reference sequence). In DNA form, the CDR3 reads TGCAGTATATTAGGGCTTCCTGGGGGCTACACCTTC. Its protein product is CSILGLPGGYTF.

The CDR3 protein is CASSLDGLGDTQYF. The CDR3 DNA reads as TGTGCCAGCAGCTTAGACGGCTTGGGGGATACGCAGTATTTT. J is TRBJ2-3 and V is TRBV7-9, with no clear D. Trimming removed 1 base at V and 6 bases at J, with 11 bases between. This CDR3 is 14 amino acids long. Germline CDR1 SEHNR, CDR2 FQNEAQ (reference sequence).

V usage is TRBV20-1 and J usage is TRBJ1-6; the match to TRBD1 covers 8 bases. Germline V gene data show CDR1 as DFQATT and CDR2 as SNEGSKA (reference sequence). Trimming at V came to 3 bases and at J to 6 bases, leaving 4 bases not matched to a gene. The CDR3 runs 14 residues. The CDR3 sequence is CSARLQGANSPLHF. The CDR3 DNA sequence: TGCAGTGCTAGGCTGCAGGGGGCTAATTCACCCCTCCACTTT.

The rearrangement joins TRBV5-1 to TRBJ1-2, with TRBD1 identical over 7 bases. CDR3 length equals 15 residues. Germline-derived CDR1 and CDR2 are SGHRS and YFSETQ. V lost 3 bases to trimming and J lost 3 bases; unmatched junction nucleotides: 8. CDR3 in DNA: TGCGCCAGCAGCTGGGGGACAGCAACCGACTATGGCTACACCTTC. Protein: CASSWGTATDYGYTF.

This clonotype was picked up a small number of times. The chain carries TRBV12-3 or TRBV12-4 and TRBJ2-1; the D is unclear. The CDR3 loop spans 14 amino acids. V was cut by 6 bases and J by 5 bases, with 14 bases left in between. CDR3 nucleotides: TGTGCCAGCAGCTCATCTGACCGGCACAATGAGCAGTTCTTC. This encodes CASSSSDRHNEQFF.

The chain uses TRBV6-1 and TRBJ1-2; 7 nucleotides agree with TRBD1. V trimming: 6 bases; J trimming: 8 bases; junction bases outside the gene matches: 15. The CDR3 length is 15 residues. From germline, CDR1 is MNHNS and CDR2 SASEGT. The CDR3 here is CASSPSVTGPGGYTF. The CDR3 DNA is TGTGCCAGCAGCCCGTCCGTGACAGGGCCAGGGGGCTACACCTTC.

V is TRBV2 and J is TRBJ1-5; D gene uncertain. Deletions cut 7 bases from V and 4 bases from J, with 17 bases between. This CDR3 region has 15 residues. Per germline, CDR1 SNHLY and CDR2 FYNNEI. The CDR3 spells CASKRATGSNQPQHF. The CDR3 region has the DNA TGTGCCAGCAAACGGGCAACGGGGAGTAATCAGCCCCAGCATTTT. The full variable domain, its missing parts supplied by reference TRBV2 and TRBJ1-5, is EPEVTQTPSHQVTQMGQEVILRCVPISNHLYFYWYRQILGQKVEFLVSFYNNEISEKSEIFDDQFSVERPDGSNFTLKIRSTKLEDSAMYFCASKRATGSNQPQHFGDGTRLSIL.

This clonotype turned up a few times. The chain joins TRBV12-3 or TRBV12-4 to TRBJ2-1; 13 bases align to TRBD2. Losses at the gene ends were 6 bases for V and 7 bases for J; bases not matched to a gene: 3. CDR3 size: 14 residues. CDR3 sequence: CASRPGLAGNEQFF. Here the CDR3 DNA reads TGTGCCAGCAGACCGGGACTAGCGGGAAATGAGCAGTTCTTC.

This chain joins TRBV5-1 and TRBJ2-7; tentatively, D is TRBD1 (6 bases). The V end was cut by 3 bases, the J end by 1 base, with 17 bases between. CDR1 SGHRS and CDR2 YFSETQ come from the germline V gene. The CDR3 is 16 residues long. The CDR3 coding sequence is TGCGCCAGCAGCTGGGACATCCGGGACACTTCCTACGAGCAGTACTTC. It encodes CASSWDIRDTSYEQYF.

The chain combines TRBV11-3 with TRBJ1-1; D unresolved. This CDR3 spans 14 amino acids. V was clipped by 3 bases and J by 1 base, with 9 bases between them. The germline gives CDR1 SGHNT, CDR2 YENEEA. This CDR3 reads CASSFREENTEAFF. Here the CDR3 DNA reads TGTGCCAGCAGCTTTCGGGAAGAGAACACTGAAGCTTTCTTT.

This rearrangement joins TRBV10-3 to TRBJ1-5; D is unresolved. This CDR3 region has 13 residues. The V end lost 4 bases, the J end lost 5 bases, and 9 bases lay between the germline ends. CDR1 and CDR2 (germline): ENHRY, SYGVKD. As DNA, the CDR3 is TGTGCCATCAGTGTGCAGGTAGATCAGCCCCAGCATTTT. This encodes CAISVQVDQPQHF.